This TCR beta chain was recorded in a study of blood T cell repertoires in COVID-19. Per the authors' pipeline: The authors estimated nucleated cell counts from reference gene primer amplification. Only in-frame clones appear in the TCRdb table, and some are missing; sequencing was by immunoSEQ multiplex PCR. D and trimming come from the DNA, and the V and J calls and clone size come from that table. The sample includes a few hundred thousand clones, 65% to 90% of them seen just once. During active infection, Seattle patients enrolled and were then monitored through disease. CDR3 size: 16 residues. Germline CDR1 reads LNHDA; CDR2 reads SQIVND (reference sequence). V lost 7 bases to trimming and J lost 4 bases, with 22 bases between them.

V and J are TRBV19 and TRBJ1-1; perhaps TRBD1 as D (6 bases). Sequences were obtained from peripheral blood. This receptor was taken from a woman aged 70-85 years with COVID-19, enrolled during active disease. The CDR3 spells CASTRDVDRPGTEAFF. CDR3 nucleotide sequence: TGTGCCAGTACTCGGGATGTTGACAGGCCGGGCACTGAAGCTTTCTTT.